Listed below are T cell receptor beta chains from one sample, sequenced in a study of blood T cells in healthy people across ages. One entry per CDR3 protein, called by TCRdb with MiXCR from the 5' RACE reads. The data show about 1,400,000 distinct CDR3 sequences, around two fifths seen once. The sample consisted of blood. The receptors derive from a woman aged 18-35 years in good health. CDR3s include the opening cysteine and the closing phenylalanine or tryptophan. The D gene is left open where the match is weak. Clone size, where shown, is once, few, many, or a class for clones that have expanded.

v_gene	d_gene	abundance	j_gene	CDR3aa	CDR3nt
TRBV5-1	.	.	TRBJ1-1	CASSLTVYTEAFF	TGCGCCAGCAGCCTGACAGTGTACACTGAAGCTTTCTTT
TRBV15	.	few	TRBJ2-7	CATSRAWQGGTYEQYF	TGTGCCACCAGCAGAGCGTGGCAGGGCGGGACCTACGAGCAGTACTTC
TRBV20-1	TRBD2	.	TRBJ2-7	CSAETSGPSYEQYF	TGCAGTGCGGAGACTAGCGGACCCTCCTACGAGCAGTACTTC
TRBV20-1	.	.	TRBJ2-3	CSARDGADTRDTQYF	TGCAGCGCTAGAGATGGGGCGGATACGCGAGATACGCAGTATTTT
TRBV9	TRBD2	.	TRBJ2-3	CTSSVAAGGGQDTQYF	TGTACCAGCAGCGTAGCGGCGGGAGGGGGCCAAGATACGCAGTATTTT
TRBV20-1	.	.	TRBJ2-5	CSAQGASGQRETQYF	TGCAGTGCGCAGGGGGCTAGCGGGCAAAGGGAGACCCAGTACTTC
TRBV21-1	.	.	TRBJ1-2	CATVDGYTF	TGTGCCACCGTTGATGGCTACACCTTC
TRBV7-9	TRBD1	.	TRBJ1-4	CASSVQGEIYNEKLFF	TGTGCCAGCAGCGTACAGGGGGAAATATACAATGAAAAACTGTTTTTT
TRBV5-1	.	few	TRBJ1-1	CASSFRTPNTEAFF	TGCGCCAGCAGCTTCCGGACACCCAACACTGAAGCTTTCTTT
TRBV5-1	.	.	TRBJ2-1	CASSWREGDEQFF	TGCGCCAGCAGCTGGCGCGAGGGGGATGAGCAGTTCTTC
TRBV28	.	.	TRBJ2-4	CASSLFRLAKNIQYF	TGTGCCAGCAGTTTGTTTAGGTTAGCCAAAAACATTCAGTACTTC
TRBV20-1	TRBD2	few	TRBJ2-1	CSAPIGTSGSSSYNEQFF	TGCAGTGCACCGATCGGGACTAGCGGGAGCAGCTCCTACAATGAGCAGTTCTTC
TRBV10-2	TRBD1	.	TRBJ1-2	CASSPPIEGQGMDGYTF	TGCGCCAGCAGTCCACCAATAGAGGGACAGGGGATGGATGGCTACACCTTC
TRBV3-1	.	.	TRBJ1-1	CASSRYGDTEAFF	TGTGCCAGCAGCCGTTATGGGGACACTGAAGCTTTCTTT
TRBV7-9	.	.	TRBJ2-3	CASSLRLGEHSTDTQYF	TGTGCCAGCAGCCTAAGATTGGGGGAGCACAGCACAGATACGCAGTATTTT
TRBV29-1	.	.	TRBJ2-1	CSVEDPYVGKETQFF	TGCAGCGTTGAGGACCCCTACGTAGGTAAAGAGACCCAGTTCTTC
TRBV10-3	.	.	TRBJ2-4	CAISEYKDIQYF	TGTGCCATCAGTGAGTATAAGGACATTCAGTACTTC
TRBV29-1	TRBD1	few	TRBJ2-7	CSVPTGDEQYF	TGCAGCGTCCCGACAGGGGACGAGCAGTACTTC
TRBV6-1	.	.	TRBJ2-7	CASSDQGLGEQYF	TGTGCCAGCAGTGATCAGGGGCTGGGCGAGCAGTACTTC
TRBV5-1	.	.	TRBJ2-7	CASSLGGGGIASLYEQYF	TGCGCCAGCAGCTTGGGGGGTGGGGGAATCGCTAGTCTCTACGAGCAGTACTTC
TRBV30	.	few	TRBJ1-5	CAWSVQTGNQPQHF	TGTGCCTGGAGTGTACAGACAGGCAATCAGCCCCAGCATTTT
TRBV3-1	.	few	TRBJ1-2	CASSPKGGAGSGYTF	TGTGCCAGCAGCCCCAAAGGGGGGGCTGGGAGTGGCTACACCTTC
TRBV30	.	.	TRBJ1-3	CAWTRAGNTIYF	TGTGCCTGGACCAGGGCTGGAAACACCATATATTTT
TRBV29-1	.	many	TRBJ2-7	CSVERGYEQYF	TGCAGCGTTGAAAGGGGTTACGAGCAGTACTTC
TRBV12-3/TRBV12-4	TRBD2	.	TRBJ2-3	CASNRAGGETDTQYF	TGTGCCAGCAACCGAGCGGGGGGAGAAACAGATACGCAGTATTTT
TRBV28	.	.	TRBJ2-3	CASTPASIIRDTQYF	TGTGCCAGCACCCCGGCCAGCATTATCAGAGATACGCAGTATTTT
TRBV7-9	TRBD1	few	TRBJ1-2	CASSFSTGDHGYTF	TGTGCCAGCAGCTTTTCTACAGGGGATCATGGCTACACCTTC
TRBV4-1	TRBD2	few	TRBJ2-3	CASSPPASGRGDTQYF	TGCGCCAGCAGCCCTCCCGCTAGCGGGAGAGGGGATACGCAGTATTTT
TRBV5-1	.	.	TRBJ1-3	CASSLTDQPGNTIYF	TGCGCCAGCAGCCTGACAGATCAACCTGGAAACACCATATATTTT
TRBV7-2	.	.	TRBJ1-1	CASSFGQTMNTEAFF	TGTGCCAGCAGCTTTGGACAGACAATGAACACTGAAGCTTTCTTT
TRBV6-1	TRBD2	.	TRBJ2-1	CASLLDSGINEQFF	TGTGCCAGCCTCCTGGATAGCGGGATTAATGAGCAGTTCTTC
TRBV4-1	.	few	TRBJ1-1	CASSPRHPGDTEAFF	TGCGCCAGCAGCCCCAGACACCCGGGGGACACTGAAGCTTTCTTT
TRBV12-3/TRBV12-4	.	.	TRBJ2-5	CASSFGRLLETQYF	TGTGCCAGCAGTTTTGGGAGGCTGTTGGAGACCCAGTACTTC
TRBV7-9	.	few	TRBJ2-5	CASSSAEIGETQYF	TGTGCCAGCAGTTCAGCGGAAATAGGAGAGACCCAGTACTTC
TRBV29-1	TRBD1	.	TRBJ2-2	CSVGTGHTGELFF	TGCAGCGTTGGGACAGGGCACACCGGGGAGCTGTTTTTT
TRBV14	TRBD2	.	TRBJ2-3	CASSPGLADGPITDTQYF	TGTGCCAGCAGCCCGGGACTAGCGGATGGCCCGATCACAGATACGCAGTATTTT
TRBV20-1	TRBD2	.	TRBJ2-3	CSASASGRSDTQYF	TGCAGTGCCAGTGCCAGCGGGAGGTCAGATACGCAGTATTTT
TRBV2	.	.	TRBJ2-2	CARGRGGTGELFF	TGTGCCAGAGGTCGTGGAGGTACCGGGGAGCTGTTTTTT
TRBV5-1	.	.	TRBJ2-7	CASSPTPTGEDEQYF	TGCGCCAGCAGCCCTACTCCGACAGGTGAAGACGAGCAGTACTTC